One T cell receptor beta chain is described in this entry. The repertoire was sequenced with immunoSEQ multiplex PCR; TCRdb's copy has only in-frame clones and lacks some. The sample yields about 56,000 clones, less than 98% seen once. Germline assignment: CDR1 LNHDA and CDR2 SQIVND (reference sequence). V dropped 9 bases and J dropped 7; count of bases not matched to a gene: 3. The CDR3 is 13 amino acids. This sample was taken from a study of siplizumab effects on memory and regulatory T cells. This clonotype was sampled from a human donor in good health. The source material was naive CD8+ T cells sorted from blood. The chain carries TRBV19 and TRBJ2-1, with 13 bases fitting TRBD2. The CDR3 DNA is TGTGCCAGCCTGGGACTAGCGGGAAATGAGCAGTTCTTC. Amino acids: CASLGLAGNEQFF.